These 8 T cell receptor beta chains came from one sample sequenced in a study of cytomegalovirus exposure and HLA in healthy donors. The PCR employed 60 Vbeta primers together with 13 Jbeta primers. Here immunoSEQ multiplex PCR was the method, and the copy in TCRdb shows in-frame clones only, minus some. The sample comprises 150,000 to 180,000 clones, about 85% of which are singletons, and about 2.1% rests with the top ten. Source material: PBMCs. Receptors originate from a woman younger than 30 in good health and CMV-seronegative.

This clone showed up just once. The V call is TRBV18, the J call TRBJ1-4, with 9 bases that match TRBD1. CDR1 is KGHSH and CDR2 is LQKENI in the germline V gene. The CDR3 is made up of 16 amino acids. V gave up 0 bases and J gave up 5 bases; unmatched junction bases: 4. The CDR3 DNA sequence: TGTGCCAGCTCACCACCGAAGGGACAGGGAAATGAAAAACTGTTTTTT. Amino acid sequence: CASSPPKGQGNEKLFF.

V is TRBV4-3 and J is TRBJ2-3, with 9 bases identical to TRBD1. Germline values: CDR1 LGHNA, CDR2 YSLEER. The CDR3 is 16 amino acids. Trimming removed 4 bases from V and 4 bases from J; junction bases left unmatched: 9. The CDR3 is CASSRLQGAGADTQYF. The CDR3 DNA reads as TGCGCCAGCAGCCGACTACAGGGGGCTGGCGCAGATACGCAGTATTTT.

The chain couples TRBV19 to TRBJ1-2; D perhaps matches TRBD1 (6 bases). Trimming pared 4 bases from V and 0 bases from J, leaving 15 bases between. Per germline, CDR1 LNHDA and CDR2 SQIVND (reference sequence). CDR3 length equals 16 residues. The CDR3 sequence is CASSSRRGGTNYGYTF. The DNA for the CDR3 is TGTGCCAGTAGTAGCCGGAGGGGGGGGACTAACTATGGCTACACCTTC.

The chain's CDR3 is CASSSSIVSPLHF. The CDR3, as DNA: TGTGCCAGCAGCTCATCTATCGTCTCACCCCTCCACTTT. The chain joins TRBV5-6 to TRBJ1-6; D remains unclear. The CDR3 extends over 13 amino acids. Germline CDR1 and CDR2: SGHDT and YYEEEE. The V gene lost 3 bases and the J gene lost 10 bases, with 11 bases spanning the gap.

V is TRBV7-3 and J is TRBJ2-7, with 9 bases matching TRBD1. Germline lookup yields CDR1 SGHTA and CDR2 FQGTGA. The length of the CDR3 is 14 residues. The ends lost 5 bases at V and 1 base at J; junction bases unmatched: 3. The CDR3 DNA is TGTGCCAGCAGCAAGGGACAGGGATCCTACGAGCAGTACTTC. This translates into CASSKGQGSYEQYF.

This clone appeared a few times. This rearrangement joins TRBV11-2 to TRBJ2-5; D is uncertain. Germline CDR1 is SGHAT and CDR2 is FQNNGV. This CDR3 comprises 14 residues. V lost 7 bases and J 8 bases, leaving 20 bases between the germline ends. The CDR3 DNA follows: TGTGCCAGCACCTCTTACGTGGCAGGAAATACCCAGTACTTC. Amino acids: CASTSYVAGNTQYF.

The chain recombines TRBV2 with TRBJ2-7; 10 bases agree with TRBD1. The germline V gene has CDR1 SNHLY and CDR2 FYNNEI. Trimming at V came to 6 bases and at J to 2 bases, leaving 7 bases not matched to a gene. The CDR3 is 15 amino acids. The CDR3 region has the DNA TGTGCCAGCAGGGGGGGGACAGGGGTCGCCTACGAGCAGTACTTC. This encodes CASRGGTGVAYEQYF.

This sequence joins TRBV5-1 and TRBJ1-2; D is perhaps TRBD1 (6 bases). Germline CDR1 is SGHRS and CDR2 is YFSETQ. The V and J ends lost 3 bases and 7 bases respectively, with 16 bases between them. The CDR3 is 14 residues long. CDR3 sequence (DNA): TGCGCCAGCAGCTCGTTGGGGGCTAAGGGTGGCTACACCTTC. Amino acids: CASSSLGAKGGYTF.